These 29 T cell receptor beta chains share one sample of origin, sequenced in a study of T cells in Graves' hyperthyroidism and ophthalmopathy. Amplification of TCR beta CDR3 regions was performed using RNA transcripts as template. The primer set for the first-round RT-PCR of the TCR CDR3 was HTBI. Via MiXCR, TCRdb re-called the multiplex PCR reads, giving one row per CDR3 protein. The sample includes 500,000 to 600,000 distinct CDR3 sequences, under 60% of them seen just once. Sample: peripheral blood or thyroid tissue (not recorded which). These receptors were obtained from a woman between 18 and 29 years old with Graves' hyperthyroidism.

The DNA for the CDR3 is TGTGCTAGACCACCCCGGTCCCCCAGTTGGCAGTACTTC. Its protein is CARPPRSPSWQYF. The chain combines TRBV16 with TRBJ2-7; D unclear. Germline CDR1 is KGHSY and CDR2 is FQNENV. The CDR3 spans 13 residues.

The chain employs TRBV7-9 and TRBJ1-5; 10 nucleotides align to TRBD1. Trimming cost V 3 bases and J 4 bases; bases outside gene matches: 3. The CDR3 has 15 amino acids. CDR1 is SEHNR and CDR2 is FQNEAQ in the germline V gene (reference sequence). CDR3 bases: TGTGCCAGCAGCTTTGAGGGACAGGGGAATCAGCCCCAGCATTTT. Translating gives CASSFEGQGNQPQHF.

This clonotype has at least ten counts. Given a much more abundant clone one base away, this may be a read error. The chain is built from TRBV29-1 and TRBJ2-5; D uncertain. V lost 3 bases, J lost 4 bases, and 6 bases lay in between. Germline CDR1 reads SQVTM; CDR2 reads ANQGSEA. The CDR3 runs 11 residues. CDR3 nucleotide sequence: TGCAGCGTTGACTTCGGAGAGACCCAGTACTTC. Its translation: CSVDFGETQYF.

This clonotype occurred many times. The chain is built from TRBV10-3 and TRBJ1-1, with TRBD1 matching 9 bases. Germline-derived CDR1 and CDR2 are ENHRY and SYGVKD. CDR3 length: 18 amino acids. The ends lost 4 bases at V and 8 bases at J; junction bases unmatched: 20. The CDR3 sequence is CAISGGQGDADSGPEAFF. The CDR3 bases are TGTGCCATCAGTGGGGGACAGGGCGACGCTGACTCTGGACCCGAAGCTTTCTTT.

This clonotype has a handful of counts. The chain links TRBV7-3 to TRBJ2-7; the D is unclear. CDR3 length equals 12 residues. Germline V gives CDR1 SGHTA, CDR2 FQGTGA. V was shortened by 4 bases and J by 3 bases, with 7 bases between the two germline ends. The DNA for the CDR3 is TGTGCCAGCAGCTCTCGAGGCTACGAGCAGTACTTC. It is translated as CASSSRGYEQYF.

The table lists this clonotype with many counts. This chain uses TRBV24-1 with TRBJ2-2; 7 nucleotides line up with TRBD2. Germline values: CDR1 KGHDR, CDR2 SFDVKD. With 0 bases clipped from V and 0 bases from J, the junction kept 0 bases outside the gene matches. This CDR3 region has 16 residues. CDR3 protein: CATSDLSGANTGELFF. The CDR3 DNA reads TGTGCCACCAGTGATTTGAGCGGGGCGAACACCGGGGAGCTGTTTTTT.

This clonotype was detected ten times or more. J is TRBJ1-5 and V is TRBV7-8; 8 bases are shared with TRBD1. CDR3 length: 16 amino acids. The V and J ends lost 5 bases and 4 bases, in that order; junction bases with no gene match: 10. The germline V gene has CDR1 SGHVS and CDR2 FQNEAQ. The CDR3 coding sequence is TGTGCCAGCAGCCCCACTAGGACAGGGATGAATCAGCCCCAGCATTTT. The encoded protein is CASSPTRTGMNQPQHF. The full variable domain, with the rest looked up from reference TRBV7-8 and TRBJ1-5, is GAGVSQSPRYKVAKRGQDVALRCDPISGHVSLFWYQQALGQGPEFLTYFQNEAQLDKSGLPSDRFFAERPEGSVSTLKIQRTQQEDSAVYLCASSPTRTGMNQPQHFGDGTRLSIL.

This clonotype was recorded a few times. J is TRBJ2-2 and V is TRBV12-3 or TRBV12-4; perhaps TRBD1 as D (6 bases). V lost 4 bases and J 4 bases, leaving 13 bases between the germline ends. CDR3 size: 15 residues. CDR3 loop: CASSSNRVTTGELFF. CDR3 in DNA: TGTGCCAGCAGTTCGAACAGGGTTACCACCGGGGAGCTGTTTTTT.

This clonotype was detected ten times or more. The chain joins TRBV4-1 to TRBJ1-4, with a possible D match to TRBD1 (6 bases). The CDR3 is 12 residues long. The V gene's germline CDR1 is MGHRA and CDR2 YSYEKL. The ends were cut back, 3 bases at V and 13 bases at J, with 12 bases in the middle. DNA for the CDR3: TGCGCCAGCAGCCAGCAGGGGAGCGGACTGTTTTTT. Translated, it gives CASSQQGSGLFF.

The chain recombines TRBV10-3 with TRBJ2-7, with a weak D call TRBD1 (6 bases). V was cut by 5 bases and J by 5 bases, with 19 bases left in between. Germline V gene lookup returns CDR1 ENHRY and CDR2 SYGVKD. This CDR3 is 15 amino acids long. The CDR3 protein is CAISSQGTLLDEQYF. CDR3 DNA sequence: TGTGCCATCAGTTCTCAGGGGACCCTTTTGGACGAGCAGTACTTC.

This clonotype showed up many times. V is TRBV2 and J is TRBJ2-2, with D unclear. Germline V CDR1 and CDR2: SNHLY, FYNNEI. This CDR3 contains 13 residues. V dropped 4 bases and J dropped 1 base, with 4 bases sitting between them. The CDR3 sequence: CASSVQNTGELFF. The CDR3 DNA reads TGTGCCAGCAGTGTACAGAACACCGGGGAGCTGTTTTTT.

The chain has TRBV5-1 and TRBJ2-2; 7 nucleotides align to TRBD1. Germline V gene data show CDR1 as SGHRS and CDR2 as YFSETQ. V shed 5 bases, J shed 7 bases, and the junction held 8 bases outside the gene matches. There are 14 residues in the CDR3. CDR3 in amino acids: CASSYDRADGELFF. The CDR3 nucleotides are TGCGCCAGCAGTTACGACAGGGCCGACGGGGAGCTGTTTTTT.

This clonotype was counted at least ten times. The chain uses TRBV11-2 and TRBJ1-2; D gene unclear. V shed 5 bases and J shed 5 bases, with 21 bases lying between them. This CDR3 comprises 16 residues. The germline gives CDR1 SGHAT, CDR2 FQNNGV. The CDR3 reads CASSPTGRDLGYGYTF. In DNA, the CDR3 is TGTGCCAGCAGCCCGACCGGGAGGGATCTAGGGTATGGCTACACCTTC.

The rearrangement uses TRBV5-1 and TRBJ2-5; 10 bases align to TRBD1. The CDR3 extends over 15 amino acids. Germline CDR1 SGHRS, CDR2 YFSETQ. V trimming: 5 bases; J trimming: 2 bases; junction bases outside the gene matches: 6. CDR3 protein: CASRTMGQGQETQYF. The CDR3 bases are TGCGCCAGCAGAACGATGGGACAGGGGCAAGAGACCCAGTACTTC.

The chain recombines TRBV7-8 with TRBJ2-7; 11 bases align to TRBD1. The CDR3 totals 14 residues. Germline trimming cut 8 bases from V and 6 bases from J; bases unmatched to any gene: 9. The germline V gene encodes CDR1 SGHVS and CDR2 FQNEAQ. The CDR3 loop reads CASLFGQGAVEQYF. CDR3 DNA sequence: TGTGCCAGCCTCTTCGGACAGGGGGCTGTCGAGCAGTACTTC.

The chain couples TRBV7-2 to TRBJ1-1; D uncertain. The V and J ends lost 5 bases and 12 bases respectively, with 13 bases between them. Germline V gene data show CDR1 as SGHTA and CDR2 as FQGNSA. CDR3 length: 11 residues. CDR3 in amino acids: CASSPSVGTFF. The DNA of the CDR3 is TGTGCCAGCAGCCCTAGCGTTGGTACTTTCTTT.

This clonotype was recorded at least ten times. The DNA for the CDR3 is TGCGCCAGCAGCTTGGCGCAGGGAGTCGGGGAGCTGTTTTTT. It is translated as CASSLAQGVGELFF. This sequence joins TRBV5-1 and TRBJ2-2; D may match TRBD1 or TRBD2 (5 bases each). The CDR3 loop spans 14 amino acids. Germline V gene lookup returns CDR1 SGHRS and CDR2 YFSETQ. The V and J ends lost 0 bases and 7 bases respectively, with 10 bases between them.

The V gene is TRBV24-1, the J gene TRBJ1-4; D is perhaps TRBD1 (5 bases). The length of the CDR3 is 15 residues. CDR1 KGHDR and CDR2 SFDVKD come from the germline V gene. The V end was cut by 4 bases, the J end by 12 bases, with 20 bases between. The CDR3 here is CATSDQHQGNLQLFF. The CDR3 DNA is TGTGCCACCAGTGACCAACACCAGGGTAACCTGCAACTGTTTTTT.

This clonotype was found many times. The chain recombines TRBV7-9 with TRBJ2-7; the D is unclear. The V gene's germline CDR1 is SEHNR and CDR2 FQNEAQ (reference sequence). This CDR3 region has 15 residues. Trimming pared 5 bases from V and 0 bases from J, leaving 14 bases between. DNA for the CDR3: TGTGCCAGCAGCCCGCATCACCAAAGCTCCTACGAGCAGTACTTC. Protein: CASSPHHQSSYEQYF.

The table lists this clonotype with a count of one. The conserved phenylalanine or tryptophan is not found at the CDR3 terminus, so this likely reflects a read error. The CDR3 here is CATLERDNTGELFS. CDR3 bases: TGTGCCACCCTCGAGCGGGACAACACCGGGGAGCTGTTTTCT. V usage is TRBV10-3 and J usage is TRBJ2-2, with TRBD2 matching 7 bases. CDR1 and CDR2 from the germline V gene are ENHRY and SYGVKD. V lost 10 bases and J lost 2; bases outside the gene matches: 7. The CDR3 length is 14 residues.

This clonotype occurred many times. The gene calls are TRBV9 and TRBJ2-7; 8 positions match TRBD2. CDR3 length: 12 amino acids. Germline V gene sequence: CDR1 SGDLS, CDR2 YYNGEE. V lost 2 bases and J lost 10; bases outside the gene matches: 5. CDR3 protein: CASSVPGGDQYF. CDR3 sequence (DNA): TGTGCCAGCAGCGTCCCCGGGGGGGATCAGTACTTC. Using reference TRBV9 and TRBJ2-7 for the parts outside the CDR3, the full variable domain is DSGVTQTPKHLITATGQRVTLRCSPRSGDLSVYWYQQSLDQGLQFLIQYYNGEERAKGNILERFSAQQFPDLHSELNLSSLELGDSALYFCASSVPGGDQYFGPGTRLTVT.

This clonotype was seen repeatedly, ten times or more. The gene calls are TRBV20-1 and TRBJ2-5; TRBD2 agrees at 8 bases. The CDR3 runs 14 residues. Germline CDR1 DFQATT, CDR2 SNEGSKA (reference sequence). Germline trimming cut 3 bases from V and 5 bases from J; bases unmatched to any gene: 8. Written as DNA, the CDR3 is TGCAGTGCTAGGTTGGAGCGGGAGTTTGAGACCCAGTACTTC. Amino acid sequence: CSARLEREFETQYF.

The rearrangement joins TRBV29-1 to TRBJ1-2; D is uncertain. The germline gives CDR1 SQVTM, CDR2 ANQGSEA. CDR3 length: 11 residues. The V and J ends lost 8 bases and 4 bases respectively, with 11 bases between them. The CDR3: CSLGSSYGYTF. The DNA for the CDR3 is TGCAGCTTGGGATCCAGCTATGGCTACACCTTC.

This clonotype appeared many times. The chain recombines TRBV28 with TRBJ2-5; 11 bases map to TRBD1. The CDR3 sequence is 14 residues long. The V segment lost 5 bases and the J segment 7 bases; nucleotides outside the gene matches: 6. Germline V gene data show CDR1 as MDHEN and CDR2 as SYDVKM. The CDR3 coding sequence is TGTGCCAGCAGTCCTCCGGGGACAGGGGGGACCCAGTACTTC. Its protein product is CASSPPGTGGTQYF.

The chain recombines TRBV5-1 with TRBJ1-6; TRBD1 matches 9 bases. This CDR3 comprises 15 residues. V shed 3 bases, J shed 10 bases, and the junction held 8 bases outside the gene matches. CDR1 SGHRS and CDR2 YFSETQ come from the germline V gene. CDR3 DNA sequence: TGCGCCAGCAGCTCACAGGGGACAGGGCTCTCACCCCTCCACTTT. Protein sequence: CASSSQGTGLSPLHF.

The sample holds many counts of this clonotype. J is TRBJ2-2 and V is TRBV7-9; 10 bases agree with TRBD2. Germline V gene sequence: CDR1 SEHNR, CDR2 FQNEAQ (reference sequence). This CDR3 region has 16 residues. V shed 1 base, J shed 4 bases, and the junction held 3 bases outside the gene matches. The CDR3 sequence is CASSLVPSGGTGELFF. CDR3 coding DNA: TGTGCCAGCAGCTTAGTCCCTAGCGGGGGCACCGGGGAGCTGTTTTTT.

This clonotype was found many times. This chain connects TRBV5-8 to TRBJ1-1, with 7 bases matching TRBD1. CDR3 length equals 15 residues. V shed 0 bases and J 3 bases; nucleotides not matched to a gene: 5. Germline-derived CDR1 and CDR2 are SGHTS and YDEGEE. CDR3 coding DNA: TGTGCCAGCAGCTTGGGAGGACAGGTGGACACTGAAGCTTTCTTT. Protein product: CASSLGGQVDTEAFF.

This clonotype appeared many times. The CDR3 DNA reads TGTGCCAGCAGCTTAGAGGCGTCCGGGGAGCTGTTTTTT. Translating gives CASSLEASGELFF. The chain uses TRBV7-3 and TRBJ2-2; no reliable D call. Germline V gene sequence: CDR1 SGHTA, CDR2 FQGTGA. Trimming took off 2 bases at V and 6 bases at J, with 7 bases between the two ends. There are 13 residues in the CDR3.

This chain links TRBV3-1 with TRBJ1-3, with 12 positions matching TRBD1. Unmatched junction bases numbered 0, after V lost 3 bases and J lost 0 bases. This CDR3 is built from 16 residues. Germline V gene sequence: CDR1 LGHDT, CDR2 YNNKEL (reference sequence). CDR3: CASSQGQGASGNTIYF. Written as DNA, the CDR3 is TGTGCCAGCAGCCAGGGACAGGGGGCCTCTGGAAACACCATATATTTT.